A single T cell receptor (beta chain) is shown here with its context. cDNA reverse transcribed from extracted RNA served as the sequencing template. TCRdb's table, derived via immunoSEQ multiplex PCR, lists solely in-frame clones and lacks some. Of roughly 150,000 clones in the sample, about 60% were seen once. Germline CDR1 SQVTM, CDR2 ANQGSEA. This CDR3 has 14 residues. V was pared by 4 bases and J by 9 bases, with 11 bases of the junction left unmatched. This sample was taken from a study of CD8+ T cells in alopecia areata. Study at large: Patients in the treated group were given tofacitinib by mouth, 5 to 10 mg twice a day.

The chain links TRBV29-1 to TRBJ2-1; 8 nucleotides line up with TRBD1. Here the sequenced sample was CD4+ T cells sorted from blood, taken at week 0. This sequence originates from a human donor with alopecia areata. CDR3 protein: CSVARTGLYSEQFF. Written as DNA, the CDR3 is TGCAGCGTTGCTAGGACAGGGTTGTATAGTGAGCAGTTCTTC.